These 24 T cell receptor beta chains came from one sample sequenced in a study of shared clonotypes between healthy human individuals. Clones were sequenced by immunoSEQ multiplex PCR, and TCRdb holds only the in-frame ones, with some missing. The sample includes 1 million to 1.3 million clones, around 78% of them seen just once. Sequenced: memory CD4+ T cells from PBMCs. Specified subset: CD45RA-negative fraction. All receptors come from a man between 18 and 35 years old in good health. Some clones in this sample may be carry-over from other donors' samples.

This sequence joins TRBV10-1 and TRBJ2-2; the D is unclear. Between the trimmed V and J ends, which lost 0 bases and 4 bases, there was a span of 18 bases. Germline CDR1 and CDR2: WNHNN and SYGVQD (reference sequence). The CDR3 totals 18 residues. In DNA form, the CDR3 reads TGCGCCAGCAGTGAGTCGTTTGTCCTCGGACGTAGCACCGGGGAGCTGTTTTTT. It codes for CASSESFVLGRSTGELFF.

The rearrangement uses TRBV7-2 and TRBJ2-1; no clear D gene. V lost 1 base and J lost 2, with 9 bases in between. In germline, CDR1 is SGHTA, CDR2 FQGNSA. The CDR3 loop spans 15 amino acids. The CDR3 DNA is TGTGCCAGCAGCTTAGGGCTATCGACCTACAATGAGCAGTTCTTC. It specifies CASSLGLSTYNEQFF.

DNA for the CDR3: TGTGCCAGCAGTTTTTACGGGAGGGAAACTACGGAGACCCAGTACTTC. Residues: CASSFYGRETTETQYF. The gene calls are TRBV6-8 and TRBJ2-5; 8 bases match TRBD2. V trimming: 4 bases; J trimming: 5 bases; junction bases outside the gene matches: 12. The CDR3 length is 16 residues. Germline V CDR1 and CDR2: MNHGY, SAAAGT.

The rearrangement joins TRBV7-6 to TRBJ2-1; D unclear. Germline V lookup: CDR1 SGHVS, CDR2 FNYEAQ. The CDR3 is 16 residues long. Deletions cut 2 bases from V and 7 bases from J, with 18 bases between. CDR3 sequence: CASSLSGATYPNEQFF. The CDR3 DNA sequence: TGTGCCAGCAGCTTAAGTGGTGCTACTTACCCTAATGAGCAGTTCTTC.

In this sample, this clone turned up once. The chain uses TRBV2 and TRBJ2-6; a possible D gene is TRBD2 (5 bases). CDR1 SNHLY and CDR2 FYNNEI come from the germline V gene. Trimming took off 7 bases at V and 1 base at J, with 8 bases between the two ends. The CDR3 extends over 14 amino acids. CDR3: CASTGISGANVLTF. In DNA, the CDR3 is TGTGCCAGCACGGGAATTTCTGGGGCCAACGTCCTGACTTTC.

To note about this clone: The same CDR3 arises from other DNA sequences in this sample as well. CDR3 bases: TGTGCCAGCAGCGTAGGCGTAGCGGGTGAGACCCAGTACTTC. Protein sequence: CASSVGVAGETQYF. The chain carries TRBV9 and TRBJ2-5; 7 bases agree with TRBD2. Germline V lookup: CDR1 SGDLS, CDR2 YYNGEE. The junction had 4 bases not matched to a gene; V was cut back by 0 bases and J by 5 bases. CDR3 length: 14 amino acids.

On this clone: The sample holds other DNA sequences that translate to the same CDR3. The chain joins TRBV5-1 to TRBJ2-5, with D possibly being TRBD1 (6 bases). Between the trimmed V and J ends, which lost 0 bases and 1 base, there was a span of 10 bases. There are 15 residues in the CDR3. Germline V lookup: CDR1 SGHRS, CDR2 YFSETQ. DNA for the CDR3: TGCGCCAGCAGCTTGGAATGGGGGCTCCAAGAGACCCAGTACTTC. Translating gives CASSLEWGLQETQYF.

This rearrangement joins TRBV28 to TRBJ1-2; D might be TRBD1 (6 bases). Germline V lookup: CDR1 MDHEN, CDR2 SYDVKM. This CDR3 has 14 residues. V gave up 8 bases and J gave up 8 bases, with 21 bases separating them. CDR3 nucleotide sequence: TGTGCCAGCCTTCTTGTAGGGGGGGCCGGCGGCTACACCTTC. Encoded protein: CASLLVGGAGGYTF.

A word on this clone: The identical CDR3 is also encoded by other nucleotide sequences in the sample. The rearrangement links TRBV30 to TRBJ2-1, with a weak D call TRBD2 (6 bases). Germline assignment: CDR1 GTSNPN and CDR2 SVGIG (reference sequence). V dropped 2 bases and J dropped 3 bases, with 8 bases sitting between them. This CDR3 comprises 13 residues. CDR3 residues: CAWSSGLYNEQFF. CDR3 nucleotide sequence: TGTGCCTGGAGTTCGGGACTCTACAATGAGCAGTTCTTC. The variable domain in full, with the rest retrieved from reference TRBV30 and TRBJ2-1, is SQTIHQWPATLVQPVGSPLSLECTVEGTSNPNLYWYRQAAGRGLQLLFYSVGIGQISSEVPQNLSASRPQDRQFILSSKKLLLSDSGFYLCAWSSGLYNEQFFGPGTRLTVL.

As regards this clone: The same CDR3 arises from other DNA sequences in this sample as well. This rearrangement joins TRBV5-1 to TRBJ2-7; D gene uncertain. Germline CDR1 and CDR2: SGHRS and YFSETQ. The V end was cut by 3 bases, the J end by 3 bases, with 7 bases between. This CDR3 region has 12 residues. The chain's CDR3 is CASSSIGYEQYF. The CDR3 nucleotides read TGCGCCAGCAGCTCAATCGGCTACGAGCAGTACTTC.

This clone was detected a few times. CDR3 coding DNA: TGTGCCAGCAGGGGACAGGGGATGTGGTCCGGGGAGCTGTTTTTT. Protein: CASRGQGMWSGELFF. V gene TRBV27 combines with J gene TRBJ2-2; 10 bases line up with TRBD1. There are 15 residues in the CDR3. Germline-derived CDR1 and CDR2 are MNHEY and SMNVEV (reference sequence). Germline trimming cut 6 bases from V and 6 bases from J; bases unmatched to any gene: 7.

This rearrangement joins TRBV29-1 to TRBJ2-1; D remains ambiguous. The V end lost 4 bases, the J end lost 4 bases, and 5 bases lay between the germline ends. This CDR3 comprises 11 residues. Germline V lookup: CDR1 SQVTM, CDR2 ANQGSEA. CDR3 in DNA: TGCAGCGTTGCATCTTACAATGAGCAGTTCTTC. Amino acid sequence: CSVASYNEQFF.

The chain combines TRBV9 with TRBJ1-2; 7 bases match TRBD1. The germline V gene has CDR1 SGDLS and CDR2 YYNGEE. CDR3 length: 15 residues. J lost 3 bases, V lost 4 bases, and 9 bases had no gene match. The CDR3 is CASSTATGPYYGYTF. The CDR3 region has the DNA TGTGCCAGCAGCACAGCGACAGGGCCTTACTATGGCTACACCTTC.

The chain recombines TRBV6-1 with TRBJ2-5, with TRBD2 as a possible D gene (5 bases). The V gene lost 3 bases and the J gene lost 5 bases, with 10 bases spanning the gap. The CDR3 is made up of 13 amino acids. CDR1 and CDR2 from the germline V gene are MNHNS and SASEGT. The CDR3 DNA follows: TGTGCCAGCAGTGATGGGGAGTCGGAGACCCAGTACTTC. Its protein is CASSDGESETQYF.

The chain joins TRBV7-6 to TRBJ1-3, with 7 bases aligning to TRBD1. The CDR3 runs 16 residues. Unmatched junction bases numbered 7, after V lost 5 bases and J lost 0 bases. Germline-derived CDR1 and CDR2 are SGHVS and FNYEAQ. This CDR3 is CASSPPTGSSGNTIYF. DNA of the CDR3: TGTGCCAGCAGCCCCCCGACAGGGAGCTCTGGAAACACCATATATTTT.

CDR3 DNA sequence: TGTGCCTGGGGACTAGCGGGAGTTGGCACCGGGGAGCTGTTTTTT. It encodes CAWGLAGVGTGELFF. The rearrangement links TRBV30 to TRBJ2-2; 13 nucleotides agree with TRBD2. Losses at the gene ends were 5 bases for V and 4 bases for J; bases not matched to a gene: 4. Germline CDR1 reads GTSNPN; CDR2 reads SVGIG (reference sequence). CDR3 length: 15 amino acids.

This rearrangement joins TRBV14 to TRBJ1-4, with 7 bases matching TRBD1. Germline V gene lookup returns CDR1 SGHDN and CDR2 FVKESK. Losses at the gene ends were 4 bases for V and 6 bases for J; bases not matched to a gene: 2. This CDR3 has 13 residues. The DNA for the CDR3 is TGTGCCAGCAGCCGGGACAGACATGAAAAACTGTTTTTT. The encoded protein is CASSRDRHEKLFF.

J is TRBJ2-4 and V is TRBV2; the D call may be TRBD1 or TRBD2 (5 bases each). V lost 5 bases to trimming and J lost 15 bases, with 26 bases between them. Germline CDR1 reads SNHLY; CDR2 reads FYNNEI. The CDR3 length is 15 residues. CDR3 loop: CASSLGSGPQRWRYF. CDR3 nucleotide sequence: TGTGCCAGCAGTTTGGGGTCAGGGCCCCAGCGGTGGAGGTACTTC.

In this sample, this clone turned up a few times. The chain employs TRBV6-5 and TRBJ2-3; D might be TRBD1 or TRBD2, each matching 5 bases. With 5 bases removed from V and 7 bases from J, the gap between germline ends came to 16 bases. From germline, CDR1 is MNHEY and CDR2 SVGAGI. The CDR3 runs to 14 residues. The CDR3 DNA reads TGTGCCAGCAGTCCAGCCGGGACCGGGAATACGCAGTATTTT. It encodes CASSPAGTGNTQYF.

The rearrangement uses TRBV18 and TRBJ1-1; D remains ambiguous. V was pared by 6 bases and J by 3 bases, with 17 bases between. The CDR3 contains 15 residues. Germline V gives CDR1 KGHSH, CDR2 LQKENI. The CDR3 DNA follows: TGTGCCAGCTCCCCATTTACGGGGAGAGACACTGAAGCTTTCTTT. Translating gives CASSPFTGRDTEAFF.

This sequence joins TRBV28 and TRBJ2-7, with 11 bases aligning to TRBD1. The CDR3 sequence is 16 residues long. Germline V gene lookup returns CDR1 MDHEN and CDR2 SYDVKM. V lost 6 bases, J lost 0 bases, and 7 bases stayed unmatched. CDR3 sequence: CASSHPGTGGSYEQYF. The CDR3 region has the DNA TGTGCCAGCAGCCACCCCGGGACAGGGGGCTCCTACGAGCAGTACTTC.

The CDR3 nucleotides read TGCGCCAGCAGCCCGCAAGGCCCCAGGAACACTGAAGCTTTCTTT. Translating it yields CASSPQGPRNTEAFF. The chain has TRBV5-1 and TRBJ1-1; D uncertain. CDR3 size: 15 residues. Looked up from germline, CDR1 is SGHRS and CDR2 is YFSETQ. The V end lost 4 bases, the J end lost 1 base, and 14 bases lay between the germline ends.

Of note for this clone: Within the sample, other DNA sequences also encode this same CDR3. The J gene is TRBJ1-3, the V gene TRBV5-1; D ambiguous. The CDR3 has 15 amino acids. Deletions cut 2 bases from V and 0 bases from J, with 9 bases between. From germline, CDR1 is SGHRS and CDR2 YFSETQ. The CDR3 DNA sequence: TGCGCCAGCAGCTTCGGCTCCACCTCTGGAAACACCATATATTTT. Translating it yields CASSFGSTSGNTIYF.

The V call is TRBV10-1, the J call TRBJ2-3; D gene uncertain. Germline V gives CDR1 WNHNN, CDR2 SYGVQD (reference sequence). The CDR3 contains 14 residues. Trimming pared 1 base from V and 6 bases from J, leaving 11 bases between. The CDR3 DNA reads as TGCGCCAGCAGTGAGTTCAGGATGGCGGATACGCAGTATTTT. Protein: CASSEFRMADTQYF.